The 7 T cell receptor beta chains given below trace back to one sample, sequenced in a study of T cell responses to AZD1222 COVID-19 vaccine. Method: immunoSEQ multiplex PCR; TCRdb's copy keeps in-frame clones and lacks some. The repertoire includes approximately 150,000 clones, around 91% of them detected once, and about 5% sits in the top ten. Sequences were derived from peripheral blood, sampled on day 0 of AZD1222 vaccination. The receptors derive from an adult in good health.

This chain uses TRBV5-1 with TRBJ1-3; TRBD1 is a possible D gene (5 bases). V dropped 2 bases and J dropped 2 bases, with 14 bases sitting between them. Per germline, CDR1 SGHRS and CDR2 YFSETQ. The CDR3 runs 16 residues. This chain's CDR3 is CASSLGTTETGNTIYF. The CDR3 DNA reads TGCGCCAGCAGCTTAGGAACGACAGAGACTGGAAACACCATATATTTT.

This chain links TRBV27 with TRBJ2-7; 8 bases line up with TRBD1. The germline CDR1 and CDR2 sequences are MNHEY and SMNVEV (reference sequence). This CDR3 has 15 amino acids. V shed 3 bases and J 1 base; nucleotides not matched to a gene: 5. CDR3 protein: CASSFVDRGSYEQYF. The CDR3 bases are TGTGCCAGCAGTTTTGTCGACAGGGGTTCCTACGAGCAGTACTTC.

This clone appeared a single time. The V call is TRBV3-1 (or the pseudogene TRBV3-2), the J call TRBJ1-3; possible D gene TRBD1, 5 bases. The CDR3 runs 16 residues. Germline V gene sequence: CDR1 LGHDT, CDR2 YNNKEL (reference sequence). Trimming stripped 0 bases from V and 3 bases from J, with 12 bases between. The CDR3 loop reads CASSQDHRRFGNTIYF. The CDR3 DNA reads TGTGCCAGCAGCCAAGATCACAGGAGATTTGGAAACACCATATATTTT.

This sequence joins TRBV5-1 and TRBJ1-2; TRBD1 is a possible D gene (5 bases). This CDR3 has 14 residues. V shed 0 bases and J shed 5 bases, with 11 bases lying between them. Germline CDR1 reads SGHRS; CDR2 reads YFSETQ. DNA for the CDR3: TGCGCCAGCAGCTTGGTGGGCAGGGAGTATGGCTACACCTTC. The encoded protein is CASSLVGREYGYTF.

This chain joins TRBV6-5 and TRBJ1-6, with TRBD1 matching over 9 bases. In germline, CDR1 is MNHEY, CDR2 SVGAGI. This CDR3 is built from 15 residues. The V segment lost 4 bases and the J segment 7 bases; nucleotides outside the gene matches: 5. CDR3 amino acids: CASSWGTGSNSPLHF. CDR3 coding DNA: TGTGCCAGCAGTTGGGGGACAGGGTCCAATTCACCCCTCCACTTT.

This chain links TRBV7-8 with TRBJ1-2, with D perhaps matching TRBD1 (6 bases). V dropped 6 bases and J dropped 7 bases, with 15 bases sitting between them. The CDR3 runs 13 residues. CDR1 is SGHVS and CDR2 is FQNEAQ in the germline V gene. CDR3 sequence reads: CASRTTGSGGYTF. In DNA, the CDR3 is TGTGCCAGCAGGACGACAGGTTCGGGTGGCTACACCTTC.

V and J are TRBV13 and TRBJ2-1; D unresolved. V was clipped by 5 bases and J by 1 base, with 18 bases between them. This CDR3 region has 17 residues. Germline assignment: CDR1 PRHDT and CDR2 FYEKMQ (reference sequence). The CDR3 DNA sequence: TGTGCCAGCAGCCCCATAGCAGAGCGTGGGTCCTACAATGAGCAGTTCTTC. Its protein product is CASSPIAERGSYNEQFF.